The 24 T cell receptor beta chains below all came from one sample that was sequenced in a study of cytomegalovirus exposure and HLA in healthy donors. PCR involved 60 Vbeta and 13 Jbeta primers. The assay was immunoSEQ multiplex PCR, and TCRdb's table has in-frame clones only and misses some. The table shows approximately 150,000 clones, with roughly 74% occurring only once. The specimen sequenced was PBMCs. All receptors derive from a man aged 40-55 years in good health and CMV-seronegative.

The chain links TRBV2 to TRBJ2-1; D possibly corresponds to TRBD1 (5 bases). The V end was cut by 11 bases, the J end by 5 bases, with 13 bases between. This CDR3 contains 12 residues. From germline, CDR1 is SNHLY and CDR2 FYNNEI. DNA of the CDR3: TGTGCCTTACAGGCCGCTAACAATGAGCAGTTCTTC. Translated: CALQAANNEQFF.

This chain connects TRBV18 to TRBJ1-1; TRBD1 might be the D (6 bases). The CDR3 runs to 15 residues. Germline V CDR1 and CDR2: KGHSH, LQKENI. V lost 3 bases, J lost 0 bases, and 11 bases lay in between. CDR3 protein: CASSPTGLLNTEAFF. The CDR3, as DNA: TGTGCCAGCTCACCGACAGGACTCTTGAACACTGAAGCTTTCTTT.

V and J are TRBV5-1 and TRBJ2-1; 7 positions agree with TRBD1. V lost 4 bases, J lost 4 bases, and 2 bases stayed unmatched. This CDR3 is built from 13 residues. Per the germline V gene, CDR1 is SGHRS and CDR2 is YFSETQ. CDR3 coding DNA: TGCGCCAGCAGCATGACAGGGTACAATGAGCAGTTCTTC. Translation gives CASSMTGYNEQFF.

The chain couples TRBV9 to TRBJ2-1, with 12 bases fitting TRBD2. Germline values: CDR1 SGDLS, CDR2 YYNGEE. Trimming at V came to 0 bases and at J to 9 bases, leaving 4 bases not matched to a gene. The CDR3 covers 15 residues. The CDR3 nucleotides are TGTGCCAGCAGCGTAGTTCTAGCGGGGGGGCGTGAGCAGTTCTTC. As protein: CASSVVLAGGREQFF.

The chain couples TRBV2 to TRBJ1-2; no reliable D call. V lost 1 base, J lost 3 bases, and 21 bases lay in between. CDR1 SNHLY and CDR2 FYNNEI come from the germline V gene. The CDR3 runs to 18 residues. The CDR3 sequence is CASSEDPNPPSRDYGYTF. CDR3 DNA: TGTGCCAGCAGTGAAGATCCCAACCCCCCAAGCCGGGACTATGGCTACACCTTC.

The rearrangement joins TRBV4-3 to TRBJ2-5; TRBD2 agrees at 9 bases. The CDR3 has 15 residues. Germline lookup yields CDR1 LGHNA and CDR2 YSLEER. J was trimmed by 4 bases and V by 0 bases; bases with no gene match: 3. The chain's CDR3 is CASSQERGGPETQYF. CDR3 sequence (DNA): TGCGCCAGCAGCCAAGAGCGGGGGGGGCCAGAGACCCAGTACTTC.

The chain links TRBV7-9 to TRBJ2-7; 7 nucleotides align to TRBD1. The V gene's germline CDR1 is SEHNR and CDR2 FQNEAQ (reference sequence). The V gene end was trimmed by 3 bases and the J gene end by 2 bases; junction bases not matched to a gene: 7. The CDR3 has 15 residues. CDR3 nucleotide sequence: TGTGCCAGCAGCTTGCACCCGGACAGGACCTACGAGCAGTACTTC. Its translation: CASSLHPDRTYEQYF.

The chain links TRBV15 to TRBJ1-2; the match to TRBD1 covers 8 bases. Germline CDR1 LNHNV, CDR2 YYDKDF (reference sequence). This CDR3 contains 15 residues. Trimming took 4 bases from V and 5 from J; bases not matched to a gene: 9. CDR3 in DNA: TGTGCCACCAGCATCCTCCAGGGGGCTGGGTATGGCTACACCTTC. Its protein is CATSILQGAGYGYTF.

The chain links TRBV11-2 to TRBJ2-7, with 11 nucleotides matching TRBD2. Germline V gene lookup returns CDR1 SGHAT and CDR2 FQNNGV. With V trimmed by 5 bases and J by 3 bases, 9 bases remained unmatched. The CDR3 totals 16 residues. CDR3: CASSTSGGLPGYEQYF. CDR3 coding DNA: TGTGCCAGCAGCACTAGCGGGGGCCTGCCGGGCTACGAGCAGTACTTC.

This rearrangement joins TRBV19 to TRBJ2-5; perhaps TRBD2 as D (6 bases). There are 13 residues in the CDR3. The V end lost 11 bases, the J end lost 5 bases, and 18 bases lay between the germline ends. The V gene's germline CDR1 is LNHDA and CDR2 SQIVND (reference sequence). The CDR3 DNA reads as TGTGCCTCAGCGGGTGGGGGTGTGGAGACCCAGTACTTC. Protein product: CASAGGGVETQYF.

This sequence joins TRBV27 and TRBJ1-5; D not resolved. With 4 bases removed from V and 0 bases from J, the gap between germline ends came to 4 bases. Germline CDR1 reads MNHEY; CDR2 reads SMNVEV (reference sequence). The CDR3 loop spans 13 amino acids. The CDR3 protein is CASSYYSNQPQHF. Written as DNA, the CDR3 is TGTGCCAGCAGTTACTATAGCAATCAGCCCCAGCATTTT.

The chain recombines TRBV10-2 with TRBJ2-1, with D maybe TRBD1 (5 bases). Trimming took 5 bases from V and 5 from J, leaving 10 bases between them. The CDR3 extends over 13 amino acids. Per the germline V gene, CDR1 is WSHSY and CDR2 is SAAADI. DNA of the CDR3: TGCGCCAGCAGTCACGACAGTAACAATGAGCAGTTCTTC. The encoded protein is CASSHDSNNEQFF.

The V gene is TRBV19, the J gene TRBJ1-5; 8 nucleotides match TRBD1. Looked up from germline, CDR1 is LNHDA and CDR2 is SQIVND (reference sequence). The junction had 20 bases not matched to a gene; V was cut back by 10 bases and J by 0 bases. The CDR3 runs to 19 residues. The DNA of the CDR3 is TGTGCCACCTCACCCGACAGGGGCGCGCACTTACTTAGCAATCAGCCCCAGCATTTT. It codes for CATSPDRGAHLLSNQPQHF.

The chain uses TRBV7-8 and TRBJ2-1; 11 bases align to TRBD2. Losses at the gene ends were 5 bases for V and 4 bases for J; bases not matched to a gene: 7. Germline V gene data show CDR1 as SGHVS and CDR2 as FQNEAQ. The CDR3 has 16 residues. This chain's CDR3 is CASSPSGTSGYNEQFF. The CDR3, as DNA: TGTGCCAGCAGCCCATCCGGGACTAGCGGTTACAATGAGCAGTTCTTC.

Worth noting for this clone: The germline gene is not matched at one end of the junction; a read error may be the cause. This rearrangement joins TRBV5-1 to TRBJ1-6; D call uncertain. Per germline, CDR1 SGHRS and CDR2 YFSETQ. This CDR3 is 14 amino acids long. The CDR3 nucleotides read TGCGCCAGCAGCCCCGGGGAGGGAGGTTCACCCCCCCACTTT. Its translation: CASSPGEGGSPPHF. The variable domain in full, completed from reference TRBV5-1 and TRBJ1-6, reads KAGVTQTPRYLIKTRGQQVTLSCSPISGHRSVSWYQQTPGQGLQFLFEYFSETQRNKGNFPGRFSGRQFSNSRSEMNVSTLELGDSALYLCASSPGEGGSPPHFGNGTRLTVT.

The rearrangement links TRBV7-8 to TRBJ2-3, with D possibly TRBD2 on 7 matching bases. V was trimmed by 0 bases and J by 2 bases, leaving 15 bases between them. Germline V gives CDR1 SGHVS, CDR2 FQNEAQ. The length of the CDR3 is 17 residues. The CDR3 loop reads CASSLAEDSGATDTQYF. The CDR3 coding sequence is TGTGCCAGCAGCTTAGCGGAGGACAGCGGGGCCACAGATACGCAGTATTTT.

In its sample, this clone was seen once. Here the CDR3 reads CASSRLRQGEKLFF. The DNA of the CDR3 is TGTGCCAGCAGCCGACTTCGACAGGGCGAAAAACTGTTTTTT. V and J are TRBV6-1 and TRBJ1-4; 7 positions match TRBD1. With 6 bases clipped from V and 8 bases from J, the junction kept 9 bases outside the gene matches. The length of the CDR3 is 14 residues. Germline V gives CDR1 MNHNS, CDR2 SASEGT.

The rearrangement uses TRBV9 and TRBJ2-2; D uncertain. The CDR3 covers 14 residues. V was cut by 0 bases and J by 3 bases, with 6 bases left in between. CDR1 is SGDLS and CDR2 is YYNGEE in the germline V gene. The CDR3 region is CASSVVAHTGELFF. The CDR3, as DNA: TGTGCCAGCAGCGTAGTTGCGCACACCGGGGAGCTGTTTTTT.

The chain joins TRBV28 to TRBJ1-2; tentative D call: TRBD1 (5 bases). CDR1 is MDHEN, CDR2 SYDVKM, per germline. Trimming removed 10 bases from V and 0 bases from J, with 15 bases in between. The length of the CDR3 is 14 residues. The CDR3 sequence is CATTRGGANYGYTF. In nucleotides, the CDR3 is TGTGCCACCACCCGTGGGGGGGCTAACTATGGCTACACCTTC.

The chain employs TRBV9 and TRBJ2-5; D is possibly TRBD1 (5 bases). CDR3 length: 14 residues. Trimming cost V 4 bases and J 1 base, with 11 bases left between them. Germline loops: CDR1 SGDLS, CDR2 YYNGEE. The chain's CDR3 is CASSRGRSQETQYF. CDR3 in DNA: TGTGCCAGCAGCAGGGGCAGATCCCAAGAGACCCAGTACTTC.

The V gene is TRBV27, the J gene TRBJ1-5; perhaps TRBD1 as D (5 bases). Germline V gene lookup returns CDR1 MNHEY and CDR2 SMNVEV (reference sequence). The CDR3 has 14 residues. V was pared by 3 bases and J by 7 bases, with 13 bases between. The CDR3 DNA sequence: TGTGCCAGCAGTTTGGGGGGGTCGGGACAGCCCCAGCATTTT. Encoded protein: CASSLGGSGQPQHF.

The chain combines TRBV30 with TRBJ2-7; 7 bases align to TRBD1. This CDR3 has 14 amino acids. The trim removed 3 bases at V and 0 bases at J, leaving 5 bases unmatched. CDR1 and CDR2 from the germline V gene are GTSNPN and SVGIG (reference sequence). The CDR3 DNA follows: TGTGCCTGGAGAGGGAACAGGGGCTCCTACGAGCAGTACTTC. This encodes CAWRGNRGSYEQYF.

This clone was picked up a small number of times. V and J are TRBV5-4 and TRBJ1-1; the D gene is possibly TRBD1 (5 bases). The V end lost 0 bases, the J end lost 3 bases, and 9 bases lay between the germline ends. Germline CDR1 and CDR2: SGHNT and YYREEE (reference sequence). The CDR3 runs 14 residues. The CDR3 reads CASSLVGGDTEAFF. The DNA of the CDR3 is TGTGCCAGCAGCTTGGTGGGGGGGGACACTGAAGCTTTCTTT.

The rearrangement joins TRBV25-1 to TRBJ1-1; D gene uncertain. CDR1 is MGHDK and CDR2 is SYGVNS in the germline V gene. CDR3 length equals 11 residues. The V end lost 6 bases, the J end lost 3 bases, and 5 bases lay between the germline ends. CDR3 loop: CASSTYTEAFF. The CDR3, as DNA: TGTGCCAGCAGCACATACACTGAAGCTTTCTTT.